Shown below are 18 T cell receptor beta chains from a single sample sequenced in a study of human T cells and chemical hapten exposure. Time point: pre-sensitization, week 0. Treatment denoted: therapeutic diphenylcyclopropenone sensitization with weekly scalp DPC. Each CDR3 protein gets one entry after TCRdb re-called the RACE reads with MiXCR. The table records 300,000 to 450,000 distinct CDR3 sequences, approximately 5.1% of them present only once. This material consisted of whole blood, taken in connection with sensitization to the hapten diphenylcyclopropenone (DPC). These receptors were taken from a woman between 50 and 59 years old with alopecia areata. Some clones in this sample may be carry-over from other donors' samples.

This clonotype was detected ten times or more. The rearrangement uses TRBV7-9 and TRBJ2-4; tentative D call: TRBD1 (5 bases). The length of the CDR3 is 15 residues. Germline CDR1 reads SEHNR; CDR2 reads FQNEAQ (reference sequence). Trimming stripped 0 bases from V and 2 bases from J, with 8 bases between. This chain's CDR3 is CASSLALDTKNIQYF. In DNA form, the CDR3 reads TGTGCCAGCAGCTTAGCGCTGGACACCAAAAACATTCAGTACTTC.

This chain connects TRBV9 to TRBJ2-2, with 8 bases lining up with TRBD1. This CDR3 comprises 12 residues. Unmatched junction bases numbered 6, after V lost 8 bases and J lost 9 bases. CDR1 and CDR2 from the germline V gene are SGDLS and YYNGEE. This chain's CDR3 is CASGQGTRELFF. DNA for the CDR3: TGTGCCAGTGGACAGGGTACAAGGGAGCTGTTTTTT.

This clonotype was seen many times. The chain recombines TRBV9 with TRBJ2-3; unclear D gene. The V end was cut by 0 bases, the J end by 4 bases, with 9 bases between. Germline V gives CDR1 SGDLS, CDR2 YYNGEE. This CDR3 comprises 14 residues. DNA of the CDR3: TGTGCCAGCAGCGTAGCTAGGGTAGCAGATACGCAGTATTTT. This codes for CASSVARVADTQYF.

Turning to this clonotype: It may be a read error: a sequence one base away is much more abundant. The chain has TRBV12-3 or TRBV12-4 and TRBJ2-3; TRBD1 matches 7 bases. V lost 7 bases, J lost 1 base, and 5 bases stayed unmatched. The CDR3 has 14 amino acids. The CDR3 DNA is TGTGCCAGCACCTTCGGACAGGGCACAGATACGCAGTATTTT. Translation gives CASTFGQGTDTQYF.

This clonotype was counted many times. At one end the junction does not follow the germline gene, possibly because of a read error. The chain carries TRBV20-1 and TRBJ2-7; 10 positions match TRBD2. The germline V gene has CDR1 DFQATT and CDR2 SNEGSKA (reference sequence). There are 16 residues in the CDR3. The CDR3 spells CSASRGLAVTSNEQYF. The CDR3 region has the DNA TGCAGTGCTAGTCGAGGACTAGCGGTTACCTCCAACGAGCAGTACTTC.

The V call is TRBV12-3 or TRBV12-4, the J call TRBJ1-5, with D unclear. Trimming pared 1 base from V and 3 bases from J, leaving 7 bases between. The CDR3 has 14 residues. For the CDR3, the DNA is TGTGCCAGCAGTTTAGGCCCCGACAATCAGCCCCAGCATTTT. Translating gives CASSLGPDNQPQHF.

This clonotype was observed a few times. This chain connects TRBV30 to TRBJ2-1, with 9 bases that match TRBD1. Germline V lookup: CDR1 GTSNPN, CDR2 SVGIG (reference sequence). V shed 2 bases and J 6 bases; nucleotides not matched to a gene: 8. The CDR3 extends over 15 amino acids. The CDR3 bases are TGTGCCTGGAGTCCGGGACAGGGCAGTTTCAATGAGCAGTTCTTC. The encoded protein is CAWSPGQGSFNEQFF.

The chain recombines TRBV2 with TRBJ1-5, with D possibly TRBD1 on 6 matching bases. The CDR3 covers 15 residues. The germline CDR1 and CDR2 sequences are SNHLY and FYNNEI. The V end was cut by 6 bases, the J end by 0 bases, with 12 bases between. Written as DNA, the CDR3 is TGTGCCAGCAGAGTACAGGGAAATAGCAATCAGCCCCAGCATTTT. Translating gives CASRVQGNSNQPQHF.

This clonotype was seen at least ten times. The V and J genes are TRBV5-1 and TRBJ2-7; 7 bases line up with TRBD2. Per the germline V gene, CDR1 is SGHRS and CDR2 is YFSETQ. The trim removed 0 bases at V and 1 base at J, leaving 7 bases unmatched. There are 16 residues in the CDR3. CDR3 loop: CASSLEAGTISYEQYF. The CDR3 nucleotides are TGCGCCAGCAGCTTGGAGGCGGGGACTATTTCCTACGAGCAGTACTTC.

This clonotype was recorded at least ten times. This chain links TRBV4-2 with TRBJ2-7; D unclear. CDR3 length equals 12 residues. Germline CDR1 is LGHNA and CDR2 is YNFKEQ. V gave up 1 base and J gave up 6 bases, with 7 bases separating them. As DNA, the CDR3 is TGTGCCAGCAGCCAAGTCTCTGGCGAGCAGTACTTC. Translating gives CASSQVSGEQYF.

This clonotype was detected many times. The V gene is TRBV4-3, the J gene TRBJ2-1; D unclear. Germline values: CDR1 LGHNA, CDR2 YSLEER. The length of the CDR3 is 14 residues. Deletions cut 0 bases from V and 4 bases from J, with 7 bases between. DNA for the CDR3: TGCGCCAGCAGCCAAGAACCCGGTTACAATGAGCAGTTCTTC. Translation: CASSQEPGYNEQFF.

This clonotype was detected ten times or more. The J gene is TRBJ2-5, the V gene TRBV9; 9 nucleotides agree with TRBD2. Germline V gives CDR1 SGDLS, CDR2 YYNGEE. This CDR3 comprises 17 residues. J gave up 1 base and V 0 bases, and 7 bases lay outside the gene matches. Here the CDR3 DNA reads TGTGCCAGCAGCGTAGCTATCGCTAGCGGGACCCAAGAGACCCAGTACTTC. It codes for CASSVAIASGTQETQYF.

There are a few counts of this clonotype. The chain carries TRBV5-1 and TRBJ2-7; 7 positions agree with TRBD1. This CDR3 is 15 amino acids long. Unmatched junction bases numbered 10, after V lost 3 bases and J lost 4 bases. CDR1 is SGHRS and CDR2 is YFSETQ in the germline V gene. DNA for the CDR3: TGCGCCAGCAGCTCACCAACCGGGACAGCGTACGAGCAGTACTTC. Translated, it gives CASSSPTGTAYEQYF.

This clonotype occurred many times. The V gene is TRBV28, the J gene TRBJ1-6; D possibly corresponds to TRBD1 (5 bases). The CDR3 extends over 14 amino acids. With 4 bases removed from V and 7 bases from J, the gap between germline ends came to 11 bases. The germline V gene encodes CDR1 MDHEN and CDR2 SYDVKM. The DNA for the CDR3 is TGTGCCAGCAGTTCGGGACTGATAAATTCACCCCTCCACTTT. It yields the protein CASSSGLINSPLHF.

The chain recombines TRBV29-1 with TRBJ2-1, with D tentatively TRBD1 or TRBD2 (5 bases each). There are 13 residues in the CDR3. Trimming took 3 bases from V and 1 from J, leaving 7 bases between them. Germline V gene lookup returns CDR1 SQVTM and CDR2 ANQGSEA. This CDR3 is CSVDWGSYNEQFF. The CDR3 nucleotides read TGCAGCGTTGATTGGGGGTCCTACAATGAGCAGTTCTTC.

This clonotype was seen a few times. The junction and the germline gene differ at one end; a read error may be behind it. The chain is built from TRBV7-3 and TRBJ1-4; possibly TRBD1 for D (5 bases). This CDR3 is built from 9 residues. Germline V lookup: CDR1 SGHTA, CDR2 FQGTGA. CDR3: CASSPLGGF. CDR3 DNA: TGTGCCAGCAGCCCCCTCGGGGGTTTT.

The V and J genes are TRBV20-1 and TRBJ2-5; D gene unclear. Germline V gene data show CDR1 as DFQATT and CDR2 as SNEGSKA (reference sequence). The ends were cut back, 2 bases at V and 2 bases at J, with 9 bases in the middle. The CDR3 runs 13 residues. DNA of the CDR3: TGCAGTGCTAGACCCAGCCTACAAGAGACCCAGTACTTC. It specifies CSARPSLQETQYF.

This clonotype showed up many times. The chain employs TRBV2 and TRBJ1-6, with D unresolved. The CDR3 is made up of 13 amino acids. Between the trimmed V and J ends, which lost 3 bases and 10 bases, there was a span of 10 bases. Germline CDR1 reads SNHLY; CDR2 reads FYNNEI. The CDR3 DNA is TGTGCCAGCAGTGATAATCAGCCATCACCCCTCCACTTT. Translating gives CASSDNQPSPLHF.